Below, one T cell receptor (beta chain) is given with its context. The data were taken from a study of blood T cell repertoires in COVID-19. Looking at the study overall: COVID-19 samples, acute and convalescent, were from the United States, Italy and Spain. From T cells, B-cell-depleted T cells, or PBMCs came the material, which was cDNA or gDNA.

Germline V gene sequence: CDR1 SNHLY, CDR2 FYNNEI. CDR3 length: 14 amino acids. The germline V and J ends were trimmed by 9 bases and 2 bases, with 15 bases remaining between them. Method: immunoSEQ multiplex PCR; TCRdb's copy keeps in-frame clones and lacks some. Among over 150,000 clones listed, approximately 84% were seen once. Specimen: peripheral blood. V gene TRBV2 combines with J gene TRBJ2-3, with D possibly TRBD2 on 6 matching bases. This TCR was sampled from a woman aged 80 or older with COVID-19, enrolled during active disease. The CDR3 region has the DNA TGTGCCAGTGCTCGCGGGACCAACACAGATACGCAGTATTTT. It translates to CASARGTNTDTQYF.